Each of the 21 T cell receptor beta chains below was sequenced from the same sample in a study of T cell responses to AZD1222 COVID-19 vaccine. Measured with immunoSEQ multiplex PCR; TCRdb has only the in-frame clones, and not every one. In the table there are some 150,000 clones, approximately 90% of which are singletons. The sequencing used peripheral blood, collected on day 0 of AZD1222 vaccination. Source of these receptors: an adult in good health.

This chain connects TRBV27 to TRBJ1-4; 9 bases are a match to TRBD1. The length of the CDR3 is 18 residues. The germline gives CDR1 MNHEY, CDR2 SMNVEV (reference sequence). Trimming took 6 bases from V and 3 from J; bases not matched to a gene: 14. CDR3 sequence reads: CASRPRTGAFKANEKLFF. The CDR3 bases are TGTGCCAGCAGACCCCGGACAGGGGCGTTCAAAGCTAATGAAAAACTGTTTTTT.

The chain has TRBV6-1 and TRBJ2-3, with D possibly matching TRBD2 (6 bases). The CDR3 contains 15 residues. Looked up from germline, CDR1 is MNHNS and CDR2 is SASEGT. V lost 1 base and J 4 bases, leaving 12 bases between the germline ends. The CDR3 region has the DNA TGTGCCAGCAGTGAAGGACCGGGAGTATCAGATACGCAGTATTTT. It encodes CASSEGPGVSDTQYF.

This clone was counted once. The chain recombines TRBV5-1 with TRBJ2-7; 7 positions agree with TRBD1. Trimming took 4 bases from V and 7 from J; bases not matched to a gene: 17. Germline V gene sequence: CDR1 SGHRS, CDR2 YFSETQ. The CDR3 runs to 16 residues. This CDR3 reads CASSLEGAGMGREQYF. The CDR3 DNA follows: TGCGCCAGCAGCCTAGAGGGGGCAGGGATGGGAAGGGAGCAGTACTTC. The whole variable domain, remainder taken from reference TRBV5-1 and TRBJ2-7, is KAGVTQTPRYLIKTRGQQVTLSCSPISGHRSVSWYQQTPGQGLQFLFEYFSETQRNKGNFPGRFSGRQFSNSRSEMNVSTLELGDSALYLCASSLEGAGMGREQYFGPGTRLTVT.

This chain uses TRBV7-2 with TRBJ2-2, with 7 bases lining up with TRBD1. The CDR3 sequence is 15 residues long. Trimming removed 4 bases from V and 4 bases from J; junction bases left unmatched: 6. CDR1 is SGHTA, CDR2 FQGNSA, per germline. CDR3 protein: CASSSGQDSTGELFF. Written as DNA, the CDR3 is TGTGCCAGCAGCTCTGGACAGGATTCCACCGGGGAGCTGTTTTTT.

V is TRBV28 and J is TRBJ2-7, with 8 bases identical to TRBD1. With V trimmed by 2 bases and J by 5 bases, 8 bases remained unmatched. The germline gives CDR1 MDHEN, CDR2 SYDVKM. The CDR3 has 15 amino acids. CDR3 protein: CASSLHRTGRNEQYF. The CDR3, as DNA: TGTGCCAGCAGTTTACATAGGACAGGGAGGAACGAGCAGTACTTC.

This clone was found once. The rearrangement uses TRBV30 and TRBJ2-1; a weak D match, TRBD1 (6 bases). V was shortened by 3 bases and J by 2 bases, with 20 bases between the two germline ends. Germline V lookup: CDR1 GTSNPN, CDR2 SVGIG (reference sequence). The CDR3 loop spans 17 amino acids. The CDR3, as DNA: TGTGCCTGGAGGGTCCTCCTTTCAGGGGAAACCTACAATGAGCAGTTCTTC. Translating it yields CAWRVLLSGETYNEQFF.

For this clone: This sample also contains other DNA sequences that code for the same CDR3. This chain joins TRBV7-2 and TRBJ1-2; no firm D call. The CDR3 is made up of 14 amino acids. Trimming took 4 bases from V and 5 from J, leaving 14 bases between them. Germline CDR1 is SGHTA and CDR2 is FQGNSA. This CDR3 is CASSSRTGSYGYTF. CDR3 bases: TGTGCCAGCAGCTCCCGGACGGGGTCTTATGGCTACACCTTC.

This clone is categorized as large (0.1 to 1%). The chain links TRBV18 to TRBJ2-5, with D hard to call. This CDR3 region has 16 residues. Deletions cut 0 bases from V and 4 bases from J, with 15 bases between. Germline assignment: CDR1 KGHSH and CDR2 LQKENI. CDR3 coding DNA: TGTGCCAGCTCACCACCGAAATTTCTCGACGGAGAGACCCAGTACTTC. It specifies CASSPPKFLDGETQYF. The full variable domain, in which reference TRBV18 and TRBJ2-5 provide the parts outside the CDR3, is NAGVMQNPRHLVRRRGQEARLRCSPMKGHSHVYWYRQLPEEGLKFMVYLQKENIIDESGMPKERFSAEFPKEGPSILRIQQVVRGDSAAYFCASSPPKFLDGETQYFGPGTRLLVL.

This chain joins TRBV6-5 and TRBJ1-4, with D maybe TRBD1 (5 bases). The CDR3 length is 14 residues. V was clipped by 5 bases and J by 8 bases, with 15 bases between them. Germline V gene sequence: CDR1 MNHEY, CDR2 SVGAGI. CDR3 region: CASSQDTYKEKLFF. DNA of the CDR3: TGTGCCAGCAGTCAGGACACCTACAAAGAAAAACTGTTTTTT.

In DNA, the CDR3 is TGTGCCAGCAGTTTCCACGGACGGACTTCTAATGAAAAACTGTTTTTT. Encoded protein: CASSFHGRTSNEKLFF. The rearrangement links TRBV27 to TRBJ1-4; no definite D call. Trimming stripped 3 bases from V and 3 bases from J, with 14 bases between. This CDR3 has 16 residues. The germline V gene encodes CDR1 MNHEY and CDR2 SMNVEV (reference sequence).

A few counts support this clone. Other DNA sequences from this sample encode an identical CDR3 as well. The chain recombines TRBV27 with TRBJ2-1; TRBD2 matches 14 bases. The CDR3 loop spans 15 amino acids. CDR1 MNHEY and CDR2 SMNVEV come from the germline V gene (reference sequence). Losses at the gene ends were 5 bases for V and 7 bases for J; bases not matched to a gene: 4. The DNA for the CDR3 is TGTGCCAGCAGTAAGGGACTAGCGGGAGTAAATGAGCAGTTCTTC. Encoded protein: CASSKGLAGVNEQFF.

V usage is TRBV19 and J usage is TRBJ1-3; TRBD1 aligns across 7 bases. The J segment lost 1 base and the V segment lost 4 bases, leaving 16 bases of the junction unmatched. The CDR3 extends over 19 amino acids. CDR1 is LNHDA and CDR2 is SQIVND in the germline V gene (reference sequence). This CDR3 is CASSRLKVTGLGSGNTIYF. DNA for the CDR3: TGTGCCAGTAGTAGACTTAAAGTGACAGGGCTCGGATCTGGAAACACCATATATTTT.

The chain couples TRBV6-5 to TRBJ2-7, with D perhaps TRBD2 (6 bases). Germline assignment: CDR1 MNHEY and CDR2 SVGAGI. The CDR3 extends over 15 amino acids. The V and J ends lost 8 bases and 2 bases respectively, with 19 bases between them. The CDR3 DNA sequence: TGTGCCAGCCAGTCTCATCGGGAGCTGCCCTACGAGCAGTACTTC. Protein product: CASQSHRELPYEQYF.

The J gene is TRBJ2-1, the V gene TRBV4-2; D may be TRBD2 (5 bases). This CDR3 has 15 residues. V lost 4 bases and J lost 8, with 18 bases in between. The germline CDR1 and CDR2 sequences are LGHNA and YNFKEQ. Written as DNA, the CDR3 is TGTGCCAGCAGCCCCCTCATAGTACTAGTGTATGAGCAGTTCTTC. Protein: CASSPLIVLVYEQFF.

CDR3 coding DNA: TGTGCCAGCAGCTTAGGAGGGATATTAGAAGCTTTCTTT. Protein: CASSLGGILEAFF. V and J are TRBV7-2 and TRBJ1-1; D not resolved. This CDR3 region has 13 residues. Germline V lookup: CDR1 SGHTA, CDR2 FQGNSA. Trimming removed 1 base from V and 8 bases from J, with 11 bases in between.

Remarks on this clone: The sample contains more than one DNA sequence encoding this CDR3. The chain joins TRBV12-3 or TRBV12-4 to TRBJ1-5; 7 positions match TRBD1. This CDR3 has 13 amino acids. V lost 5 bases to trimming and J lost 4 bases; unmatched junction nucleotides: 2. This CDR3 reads CASSLTGNQPQHF. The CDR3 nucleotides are TGTGCCAGCAGTCTGACAGGGAATCAGCCCCAGCATTTT.

The CDR3 here is CASSYSSGTSGRNSLTYEQYF. The CDR3 region has the DNA TGTGCCAGCAGTTACTCGAGTGGGACTAGCGGGAGGAACTCACTTACCTACGAGCAGTACTTC. The chain combines TRBV6-2 or TRBV6-3 with TRBJ2-7; 15 bases are a match to TRBD2. The CDR3 contains 21 residues. Germline loops: CDR1 MNHEY, CDR2 SVGEGT. The trim removed 0 bases at V and 2 bases at J, leaving 14 bases unmatched.

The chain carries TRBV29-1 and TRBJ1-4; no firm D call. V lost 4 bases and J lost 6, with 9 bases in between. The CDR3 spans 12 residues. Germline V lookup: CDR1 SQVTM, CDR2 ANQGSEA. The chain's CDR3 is CSVVGIDEKLFF. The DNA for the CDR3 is TGCAGCGTTGTAGGGATCGATGAAAAACTGTTTTTT.

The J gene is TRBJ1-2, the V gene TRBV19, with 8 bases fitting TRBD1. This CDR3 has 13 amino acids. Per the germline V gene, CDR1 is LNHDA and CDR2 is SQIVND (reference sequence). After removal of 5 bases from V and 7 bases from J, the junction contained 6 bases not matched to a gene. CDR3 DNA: TGTGCCAGTAGTCTACGGACAGGGACTGGCTACACCTTC. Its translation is CASSLRTGTGYTF.

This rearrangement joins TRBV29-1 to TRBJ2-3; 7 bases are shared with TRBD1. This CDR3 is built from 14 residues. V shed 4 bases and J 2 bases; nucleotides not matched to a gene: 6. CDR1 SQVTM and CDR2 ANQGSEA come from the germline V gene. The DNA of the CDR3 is TGCAGCGTTGGTTCCGGGACAGCCACAGATACGCAGTATTTT. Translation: CSVGSGTATDTQYF.

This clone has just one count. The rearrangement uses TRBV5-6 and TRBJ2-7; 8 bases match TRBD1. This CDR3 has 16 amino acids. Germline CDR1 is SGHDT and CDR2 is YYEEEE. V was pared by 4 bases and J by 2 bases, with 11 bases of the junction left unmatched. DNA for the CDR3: TGTGCCAGCAGCGGAGGCAGGGGGCTAGGGCCCTACGAGCAGTACTTC. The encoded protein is CASSGGRGLGPYEQYF. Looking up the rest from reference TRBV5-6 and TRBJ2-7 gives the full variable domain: DAGVTQSPTHLIKTRGQQVTLRCSPKSGHDTVSWYQQALGQGPQFIFQYYEEEERQRGNFPDRFSGHQFPNYSSELNVNALLLGDSALYLCASSGGRGLGPYEQYFGPGTRLTVT.